This is a list of T cell receptor beta chains from one sample in a study of T cell repertoires in cytomegalovirus infection. TCRdb recomputed calls from the reads with MiXCR, one row per CDR3 protein. The table records about 180,000 distinct CDR3 sequences, 13% to 15% of them present only once. Sequencing was done on a sample of PBMCs. The source of these receptors is a human donor in good health (CMV status not recorded). Some clones in this sample may be carry-over from other donors' samples. Both conserved end residues are part of each CDR3. Fields, in order: J gene, clone size, D gene, V gene, CDR3 DNA, CDR3 protein. A D gene is named only where the DNA matches it firmly. Size tells how often a clone was seen (once, few, many) or the class of an expanded clone, and some rows leave it out.

>TRBJ2-4|many|NA|TRBV12-3/TRBV12-4
TGTGCCAGCAGTGTAGAAGGCCCAGGGGCCAAAAACATTCAGTACTTC
CASSVEGPGAKNIQYF
>TRBJ2-7|many|NA|TRBV29-1
TGCAGCGTTTCTCCCCGACTCCTCGAGGAGCAGTACTTC
CSVSPRLLEEQYF
>TRBJ2-2|NA|NA|TRBV5-4
TGTGCCAGCAGTTTAGACCCCTTTCTCACCGGGGAGCTGTTTTTT
CASSLDPFLTGELFF
>TRBJ1-6|few|NA|TRBV29-1
TGCAGCGTAGCCCACAAGGAGAATTCACCCCTCCACTTT
CSVAHKENSPLHF
>TRBJ2-5|few|TRBD2|TRBV2
TGTGCCAGCACCACTAGCGGGAGGACCCACCAAGAGACCCAGTACTTC
CASTTSGRTHQETQYF
>TRBJ2-6|NA|NA|TRBV5-1
TGCGCCAGCAGCTTGCGGAGAGGGACACAATTATCTGGGGCCAACGTCCTGACTTTC
CASSLRRGTQLSGANVLTF
>TRBJ2-1|NA|TRBD1|TRBV24-1
TGTGCCACCAGTGATAAGGGACAGTCCTACAATGAGCAGTTCTTC
CATSDKGQSYNEQFF
>TRBJ1-1|NA|NA|TRBV12-3/TRBV12-4
TGTGCCACACAGACCTCCGGGGGGGGGCCCTACACTGAAGCTTTCTTT
CATQTSGGGPYTEAFF
>TRBJ2-2|NA|NA|TRBV15
TGTGCCACCAGCGGAACAGGGTTTAACACCGGGGAGCTGTTTTTT
CATSGTGFNTGELFF
>TRBJ2-1|NA|NA|TRBV28
TGTGCCAGCAGTTTACCCAGGGGCACCTACAATGAGCAGTTCTTC
CASSLPRGTYNEQFF
>TRBJ2-5|many|TRBD2|TRBV28
TGTGCCAGCAAGCAGTTCGGGGGCCGGGGGGGAGAGACCCAGTACTTC
CASKQFGGRGGETQYF
>TRBJ1-1|few|NA|TRBV29-1
TGCAGCGTTGTACGGGGGCACACTGAAGCTTTCTTT
CSVVRGHTEAFF
>TRBJ1-1|few|TRBD1|TRBV5-6
TGTGCCAGCAGCTTGGGACAGGGGGCGAGGAACACTGAAGCTTTCTTT
CASSLGQGARNTEAFF
>TRBJ2-7|NA|TRBD2|TRBV30
TGTGCCGTGAAGTTGGCGGGAGCTGGCGAGCAGTACTTC
CAVKLAGAGEQYF
>TRBJ2-5|many|NA|TRBV7-9
TGTGCCAGCGGCCCTGGGCCGACAGCATTTCAAGAGACCCAGTACTTC
CASGPGPTAFQETQYF
>TRBJ2-1|many|TRBD2|TRBV7-2
TGTGCCAGCAGCTTAGTTACGGGTAGCGGGGCTCAGTTCTTC
CASSLVTGSGAQFF
>TRBJ2-2|NA|TRBD1|TRBV14
TGTGCCAGCAGCCGCTGGGACAGGGGGCACTACGGGGAGCTGTTTTTT
CASSRWDRGHYGELFF
>TRBJ2-5|NA|TRBD2|TRBV28
TGTGCCAGCAGTTGGGTCGGACTAGCTGGGGCCCAGTACTTC
CASSWVGLAGAQYF
>TRBJ2-7|NA|NA|TRBV7-9
TGTGCCAGCAGCTTAGGCAAGATCTACGAGCAGTACTTC
CASSLGKIYEQYF
>TRBJ1-1|NA|TRBD1|TRBV29-1
TGCAGCGTGAGGGGACAGGGCCCCGAAGCTTTCTTT
CSVRGQGPEAFF
>TRBJ1-1|NA|NA|TRBV7-3
TGTGCCAGCAGCTTAAGCGGTCAGATGAACACTGAAGCTTTCTTT
CASSLSGQMNTEAFF
>TRBJ1-1|many|NA|TRBV7-2
TGTGCCAGCAGCTTAATTAGGAACACTGAAGCTTTCTTT
CASSLIRNTEAFF
>TRBJ2-1|many|NA|TRBV6-2/TRBV6-3
TGTGCCAGCAGCTCCCTCAGGACTGGATACAATGAGCAGTTCTTC
CASSSLRTGYNEQFF
>TRBJ1-1|NA|NA|TRBV6-8
TGTGCCAGCAGTTACTCAGGGAGCACTGAAGCTTTCTTT
CASSYSGSTEAFF
>TRBJ1-5|few|NA|TRBV9
TGTGCCAGCAGCGTAGAGGGGAACGCGGATCAGCCCCAGCATTTT
CASSVEGNADQPQHF
>TRBJ2-5|many|NA|TRBV7-8
TGTGCCAGCAGCCCGGCGGGGGAGACCCAGTACTTC
CASSPAGETQYF
>TRBJ2-6|many|TRBD2|TRBV7-2
TGTGCCAGCAGCTTAGGGGGGGGCTCTGGGGCCAACGTCCTGACTTTC
CASSLGGGSGANVLTF
>TRBJ2-3|NA|TRBD2|TRBV4-1
TGCGCCAGCAGCCCTTTAGCGGGAGTGAGGACAGATACGCAGTATTTT
CASSPLAGVRTDTQYF
>TRBJ2-3|many|TRBD2|TRBV7-8
TGTGCCAGCAGCCCCCTAGCGGGAGAAGGAGATACGCAGTATTTT
CASSPLAGEGDTQYF